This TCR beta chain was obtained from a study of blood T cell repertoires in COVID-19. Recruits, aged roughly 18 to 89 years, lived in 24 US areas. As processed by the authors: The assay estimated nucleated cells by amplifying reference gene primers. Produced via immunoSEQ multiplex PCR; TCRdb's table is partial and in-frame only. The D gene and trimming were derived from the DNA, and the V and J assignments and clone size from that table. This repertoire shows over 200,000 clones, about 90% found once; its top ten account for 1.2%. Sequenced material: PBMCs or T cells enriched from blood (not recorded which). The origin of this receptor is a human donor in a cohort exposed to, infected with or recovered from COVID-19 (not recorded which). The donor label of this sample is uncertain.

The DNA for the CDR3 is TGTGCCAGCAGTCTACAGGGGGGAAATCAGCCCCAGCATTTT. It is translated as CASSLQGGNQPQHF. The chain employs TRBV6-5 and TRBJ1-5; 8 bases map to TRBD1. Germline lookup yields CDR1 MNHEY and CDR2 SVGAGI. With V trimmed by 5 bases and J by 4 bases, 4 bases remained unmatched. CDR3 length equals 14 residues.